This TCR beta chain was observed in a study of blood T cell repertoires in COVID-19. V lost 4 bases, J lost 13 bases, and 12 bases stayed unmatched. Germline loops: CDR1 SGHDN, CDR2 FVKESK. This CDR3 has 15 residues. Sequencing used immunoSEQ multiplex PCR; TCRdb keeps in-frame clones, though not all of them. There are tens of thousands of clones in the sample; more than 85% occur only once, and roughly 2.4% lies in the top ten. The source material was peripheral blood. This chain joins TRBV14 and TRBJ2-4; 11 nucleotides line up with TRBD2. The origin of this receptor is a man between 60 and 75 years old with acute or convalescent COVID-19. In DNA form, the CDR3 reads TGTGCCAGCAGCCCAAGCGGACTAGCGGGCACCCTACAGTACTTC. It encodes CASSPSGLAGTLQYF.